This T cell receptor beta chain was recorded in a study of T cell changes during pregnancy in multiple sclerosis (dated by TCRdb to between 2018 and 2021). Turning to the overall study: In women with multiple sclerosis, the researchers looked at how the T cell repertoire shifted as pregnancy progressed.

Details on this clone: Its specific antigen is unknown. No clone much larger than this one lies a single base away; base qualities are absent.

Library preparation was by the immunoSEQ multiplex PCR assay. TCRdb mirrors the immuneACCESS table, restricted to in-frame sequences. Some clones are absent from its copies; in checked studies, under half trace to an unresolved V gene, and the reason for the others is unknown. The sample has over 10,000 clones on record, roughly 88% of them singletons. The ten largest make up roughly 8.2% of the sample. Deletion took 4 bases off V and 6 bases off J, with a span of 10 bases between the germline ends. Reading the germline V gene gives CDR1 MGHRA and CDR2 YSYEKL. There are 12 amino acids in the CDR3, from cysteine to phenylalanine inclusive. The DNA shown is the 36-base CDR3, in frame from base 1.

The source material was CD8+ T cells from peripheral blood mononuclear cells, sampled in the second trimester of pregnancy. This clonotype was obtained from a female donor in good health, enrolled as a control in a pregnancy study. In this chain, TRBV4-1 is recombined with TRBJ2-7; the D gene cannot be resolved reliably. CDR3 protein: CASSPPNGEQYF. The nucleotides are TGCGCCAGCAGCCCCCCAAACGGCGAGCAGTACTTC.